This is a list of T cell receptor beta chains from one sample in a study of shared clonotypes between healthy human individuals. Clones were sequenced by immunoSEQ multiplex PCR, and TCRdb holds only the in-frame ones, with some missing. The data hold approximately 2,000,000 clones, with about 94% observed a single time. The material sequenced was naive CD8+ T cells from PBMCs. The source is a man aged 18 to 30 in good health. Some clones in this sample may be carry-over from other donors' samples. Each CDR3 is given with its conserved first and last residue. The D gene is left open where the match is weak. The size field is filled for only some rows; it gives once, few, many or a size class.

d_call | cdr3_length | j_call | v_call | clone_size | cdr3_nt | cdr3_aa
NA | 15 | TRBJ1-1 | TRBV7-9 | few | TGTGCCAGCAGAGCGCAAGGGACTGGCGAAACTGAAGCTTTCTTT | CASRAQGTGETEAFF
NA | 14 | TRBJ2-7 | TRBV4-3 | NA | TGCGCCAGCAGCCCGCGGGTAGGGACCTACGAGCAGTACTTC | CASSPRVGTYEQYF
NA | 14 | TRBJ2-7 | TRBV6-5 | NA | TGTGCCAGCAACCAACAGGGTTTCTCCTACGAGCAGTACTTC | CASNQQGFSYEQYF
TRBD1 | 16 | TRBJ1-1 | TRBV28 | NA | TGTGCCAGCAGTTTATGGGGGGACAGGGCGAACACTGAAGCTTTCTTT | CASSLWGDRANTEAFF
NA | 13 | TRBJ2-7 | TRBV7-3 | once | TGTGCCAGCAGTTCCGACCCGAATTACGAGCAGTACTTC | CASSSDPNYEQYF
TRBD1 | 13 | TRBJ1-1 | TRBV30 | NA | TGTGCCTCTCGAGACAGGGGATACACTGAAGCTTTCTTT | CASRDRGYTEAFF
NA | 13 | TRBJ1-2 | TRBV7-9 | few | TGTGCCAGCAACGACGGGACTAACTATGGCTACACCTTC | CASNDGTNYGYTF
NA | 13 | TRBJ2-3 | TRBV27 | NA | TGTGCCAGCAGTCCCATTTCCCGGGATACGCAGTATTTT | CASSPISRDTQYF
TRBD2 | 19 | TRBJ2-6 | TRBV28 | NA | TGTGCCAGCAGCTCGGGACTCGGCGCTAGCGGATCTGGGGCCAACGTCCTGACTTTC | CASSSGLGASGSGANVLTF
NA | 14 | TRBJ2-5 | TRBV28 | NA | TGTGCCAGCAGTTTAGATGGCAGGGTAGAGACCCAGTACTTC | CASSLDGRVETQYF
NA | 15 | TRBJ2-7 | TRBV10-2 | once | TGCGCCAGCAGTGAGGGGGTGGGACACATCTACGAGCAGTACTTC | CASSEGVGHIYEQYF
NA | 14 | TRBJ1-2 | TRBV29-1 | NA | TGCAGCGTTGGAATTGCCGAGTGGGGCTATGGCTACACCTTC | CSVGIAEWGYGYTF
NA | 13 | TRBJ1-1 | TRBV6-6 | once | TGTGCCAGCACCGGACAGCTGAACACTGAAGCTTTCTTT | CASTGQLNTEAFF
TRBD1 | 19 | TRBJ2-7 | TRBV5-1 | NA | TGCGCCAGCAGCCTGAGAGGGGACAGGGGTCCTTCAGTCTCCTACGAGCAGTACTTC | CASSLRGDRGPSVSYEQYF
NA | 14 | TRBJ2-5 | TRBV7-8 | NA | TGTGCCAGCAGCTTGATAGCGGACCAAGAGACCCAGTACTTC | CASSLIADQETQYF
TRBD2 | 14 | TRBJ2-7 | TRBV4-1 | NA | TGCGCCAGCAGCCGACCCGGGACTAGCCCCGAGCAGTACTTC | CASSRPGTSPEQYF
NA | 15 | TRBJ2-2 | TRBV6-5 | NA | TGTGCCAGCAGTTACGAGGACACGAACACCGGGGAGCTGTTTTTT | CASSYEDTNTGELFF
TRBD2 | 14 | TRBJ2-7 | TRBV2 | NA | TGTGCCAGCCCGGGACTAGCGGGAGGGGGCGAGCAGTACTTC | CASPGLAGGGEQYF
TRBD1 | 14 | TRBJ2-7 | TRBV15 | NA | TGTGCCACCAGGACGACAGGGAACTCCTACGAGCAGTACTTC | CATRTTGNSYEQYF
TRBD1 | 17 | TRBJ2-1 | TRBV18 | NA | TGTGCCAGCTCACCACCGAGGACAGGACCGATCTACAATGAGCAGTTCTTC | CASSPPRTGPIYNEQFF
TRBD1 | 15 | TRBJ1-2 | TRBV27 | NA | TGTGCCAGCAGTTTTGGGCAGGGGGTGGCCTATGGCTACACCTTC | CASSFGQGVAYGYTF
NA | 14 | TRBJ1-1 | TRBV7-9 | NA | TGTGCCAGCACCCACCGGAGCTTGTTGGCTGAAGCTTTCTTT | CASTHRSLLAEAFF
NA | 12 | TRBJ2-7 | TRBV7-9 | NA | TGTGCCAGCAGCCTGGGGGTTCACGAGCAGTACTTC | CASSLGVHEQYF
TRBD1 | 14 | TRBJ2-1 | TRBV10-3 | NA | TGTGCCATTGCGACAGGGTCCTCCTACAATGAGCAGTTCTTC | CAIATGSSYNEQFF
NA | 13 | TRBJ2-7 | TRBV6-5 | NA | TGTGCCAGCAGTCCCCCCGGGCAACTCGAGCAGTACTTC | CASSPPGQLEQYF
NA | 15 | TRBJ2-7 | TRBV7-2 | once | TGTGCCAGCAGCTTAGTGAGACAGAGCTCCTACGAGCAGTACTTC | CASSLVRQSSYEQYF
TRBD2 | 13 | TRBJ2-1 | TRBV4-3 | NA | TGCGCCAGCAGCCAACTAGCGGGAGCCCAGCAGTTCTTC | CASSQLAGAQQFF
NA | 13 | TRBJ1-1 | TRBV7-7 | NA | TGTGCCAGCAGCTTATGGGTGAACACTGAAGCTTTCTTT | CASSLWVNTEAFF
NA | 18 | TRBJ1-4 | TRBV16 | NA | TGTGCCAGCAGCCAATCGGGCAACACGGATACAACTAATGAAAAACTGTTTTTT | CASSQSGNTDTTNEKLFF
TRBD1 | 15 | TRBJ2-2 | TRBV27 | NA | TGTGCCAGCAGTCCCCGGGACAGTATTACCGGGGAGCTGTTTTTT | CASSPRDSITGELFF
NA | 16 | TRBJ2-3 | TRBV21-1 | NA | TGTGCCAGCAGTATTCCGAGCAGGGGTCGCACAGATACGCAGTATTTT | CASSIPSRGRTDTQYF
NA | 15 | TRBJ2-2 | TRBV9 | NA | TGTGCCAGCAGCGCGGGTGGGGTGAACACCGGGGAGCTGTTTTTT | CASSAGGVNTGELFF
NA | 13 | TRBJ2-7 | TRBV5-1 | NA | TGCGCCAGCAGAAGGGGGAGCTCCTACGAGCAGTACTTC | CASRRGSSYEQYF
TRBD2 | 15 | TRBJ2-5 | TRBV27 | NA | TGTGCCAGCAGTTCTAGCGGGGGGGTCCAGGAGACCCAGTACTTC | CASSSSGGVQETQYF
NA | 15 | TRBJ2-1 | TRBV7-8 | NA | TGTGCCAGCACCAAGAGGGCTCTCACCTACAATGAGCAGTTCTTC | CASTKRALTYNEQFF
NA | 16 | TRBJ2-5 | TRBV4-1 | NA | TGCGCCAGCAGCCAAGGGTCACTAGGGGTCCAAGAGACCCAGTACTTC | CASSQGSLGVQETQYF
NA | 17 | TRBJ2-1 | TRBV7-6 | NA | TGTGCCAGCAGCTTAGAGGGCGGCCTAAGCTCCTACAATGAGCAGTTCTTC | CASSLEGGLSSYNEQFF
TRBD1 | 18 | TRBJ2-3 | TRBV5-1 | NA | TGCGCCAGCAGCTTTAGGACAGGGGGCGATGAGTGGGCAGATACGCAGTATTTT | CASSFRTGGDEWADTQYF
NA | 12 | TRBJ1-1 | TRBV27 | NA | TGTGCCAGCCATAGTGCGGGGACTGAAGCTTTCTTT | CASHSAGTEAFF
NA | 14 | TRBJ2-7 | TRBV7-9 | NA | TGTGCCAGCACCCCCTCGGCGGTCTCCTACGAGCAGTACTTC | CASTPSAVSYEQYF
NA | 14 | TRBJ1-2 | TRBV28 | NA | TGTGCCACCCGCGACCATCCTCCCTTGGGCGGCTACACCTTC | CATRDHPPLGGYTF
NA | 15 | TRBJ2-7 | TRBV10-3 | once | TGTGCCATCAGCGATCCCCAGGGGGGTCCCTACGAGCAGTACTTC | CAISDPQGGPYEQYF
NA | 14 | TRBJ2-7 | TRBV19 | NA | TGTGCCAGTAACCCCAAGGGCGGGCCCTACGAGCAGTACTTC | CASNPKGGPYEQYF
NA | 14 | TRBJ2-3 | TRBV7-9 | NA | TGTGCCAGCAGACCTGACGTCCCCACAGATACGCAGTATTTT | CASRPDVPTDTQYF
TRBD2 | 14 | TRBJ2-1 | TRBV4-3 | NA | TGCGCCAGCAGCCAAGGAGTAGCGGGACATGAGCAGTTCTTC | CASSQGVAGHEQFF
NA | 17 | TRBJ1-1 | TRBV6-1 | NA | TGTGCCAGCAGTGAATTCCCCAGGGGACTGGTGAACACTGAAGCTTTCTTT | CASSEFPRGLVNTEAFF
NA | 13 | TRBJ2-3 | TRBV12-5 | once | TGTGCTAGTGGTGGGGGGAACACAGATACGCAGTATTTT | CASGGGNTDTQYF
NA | 17 | TRBJ2-7 | TRBV4-3 | once | TGCGCCAGCAGCCAAGATCAAGTTGGTGGCTGGGAGGACGAGCAGTACTTC | CASSQDQVGGWEDEQYF
TRBD1 | 15 | TRBJ2-7 | TRBV4-1 | NA | TGCGCCAGCAGCCAAGGGACAGGGGGTTCCTACGAGCAGTACTTC | CASSQGTGGSYEQYF
TRBD1 | 12 | TRBJ2-7 | TRBV7-9 | NA | TGTGCCAGCAGCTTAGACCCAGGACAGGGGTTTTTC | CASSLDPGQGFF
NA | 15 | TRBJ1-6 | TRBV11-2 | NA | TGTGCCAGCAGCTTAGAGACAGCTTATAATTCACCCCTCCACTTT | CASSLETAYNSPLHF
NA | 12 | TRBJ2-1 | TRBV5-6 | once | TGTGCCAGCGGGGAGAACCGGGATGAGCAGTTCTTC | CASGENRDEQFF
TRBD1 | 16 | TRBJ1-1 | TRBV19 | NA | TGTGCCAGTAGTATCTCTGCTGGTTGGGGGACAGCCGAAGCTTTCTTT | CASSISAGWGTAEAFF
NA | 12 | TRBJ2-5 | TRBV11-2 | NA | TGTGCCAGCAGCGAGCGGGCAGAGACCCAGTACTTC | CASSERAETQYF
NA | 14 | TRBJ2-2 | TRBV28 | NA | TGTGCCAGCAGTTTCGGGGAGAACACCGGGGAGCTGTTTTTT | CASSFGENTGELFF
NA | 14 | TRBJ2-7 | TRBV4-1 | NA | TGCGCCAGCAGCCACGTATCCAACCGGGGTGAGCAGTACTTC | CASSHVSNRGEQYF
TRBD2 | 16 | TRBJ2-3 | TRBV4-1 | NA | TGCGCCAGCAGCCAAACTAGCGGGAGGAGGCCAGATACGCAGTATTTT | CASSQTSGRRPDTQYF
NA | 13 | TRBJ2-2 | TRBV9 | NA | TGTGCCAGCAGCGAGAGGACAGCCGGGGAGCTGTTTTTT | CASSERTAGELFF
NA | 15 | TRBJ1-1 | TRBV10-3 | NA | TGTGCCATCAGTGAGTCGAGGGAAAAGAACACTGAAGCTTTCTTT | CAISESREKNTEAFF